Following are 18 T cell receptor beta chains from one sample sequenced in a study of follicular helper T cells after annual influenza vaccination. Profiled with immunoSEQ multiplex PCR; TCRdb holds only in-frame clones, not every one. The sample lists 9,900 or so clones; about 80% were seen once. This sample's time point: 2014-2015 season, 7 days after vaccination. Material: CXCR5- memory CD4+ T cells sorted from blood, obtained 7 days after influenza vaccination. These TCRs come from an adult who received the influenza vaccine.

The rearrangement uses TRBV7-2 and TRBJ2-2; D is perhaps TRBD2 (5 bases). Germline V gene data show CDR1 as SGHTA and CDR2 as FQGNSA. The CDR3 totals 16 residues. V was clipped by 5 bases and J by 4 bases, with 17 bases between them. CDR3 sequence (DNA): TGTGCCAGCAGCCCCCTCGGACTCAAGGGCACCGGGGAGCTGTTTTTT. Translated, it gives CASSPLGLKGTGELFF.

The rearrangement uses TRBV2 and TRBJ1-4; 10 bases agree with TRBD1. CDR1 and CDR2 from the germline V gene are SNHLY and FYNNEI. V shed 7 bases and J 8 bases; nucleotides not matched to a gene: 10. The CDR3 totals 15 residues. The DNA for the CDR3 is TGTGCCAGCAACGACCCCCCGGGACAGGGGGAAAAACTGTTTTTT. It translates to CASNDPPGQGEKLFF.

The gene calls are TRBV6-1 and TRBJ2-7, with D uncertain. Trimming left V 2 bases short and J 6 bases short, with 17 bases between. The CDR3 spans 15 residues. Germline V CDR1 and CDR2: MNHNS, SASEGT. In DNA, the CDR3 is TGTGCCAGCAGTGAAAGGATCTTGGGCTCTAGCGAGCAGTACTTC. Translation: CASSERILGSSEQYF.

CDR3 in amino acids: CASSTRQGSSYEQYF. The DNA of the CDR3 is TGTGCCAGTAGTACCCGACAGGGAAGCTCCTACGAGCAGTACTTC. The chain is built from TRBV19 and TRBJ2-7; TRBD1 matches at 7 bases. Trimming cost V 4 bases and J 0 bases; bases outside gene matches: 6. The germline V gene encodes CDR1 LNHDA and CDR2 SQIVND (reference sequence). There are 15 residues in the CDR3.

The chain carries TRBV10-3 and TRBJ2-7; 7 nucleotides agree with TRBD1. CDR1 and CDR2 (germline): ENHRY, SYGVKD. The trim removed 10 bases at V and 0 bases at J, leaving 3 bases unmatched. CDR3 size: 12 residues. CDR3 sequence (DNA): TGTGCCACCCGGGACAGCTCCTACGAGCAGTACTTC. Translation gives CATRDSSYEQYF.

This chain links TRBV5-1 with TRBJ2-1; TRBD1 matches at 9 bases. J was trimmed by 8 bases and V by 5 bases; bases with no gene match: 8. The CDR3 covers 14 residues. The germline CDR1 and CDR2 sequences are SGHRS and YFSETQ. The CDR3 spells CASRAGQGLDEQFF. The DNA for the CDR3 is TGCGCCAGCAGGGCAGGACAGGGGCTCGATGAGCAGTTCTTC.

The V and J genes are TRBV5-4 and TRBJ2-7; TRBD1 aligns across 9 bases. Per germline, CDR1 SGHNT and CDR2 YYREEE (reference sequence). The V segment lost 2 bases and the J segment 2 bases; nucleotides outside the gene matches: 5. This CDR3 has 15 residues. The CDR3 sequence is CASSLPGTGTYEQYF. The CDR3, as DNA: TGTGCCAGCAGCTTACCCGGGACAGGGACCTACGAGCAGTACTTC.

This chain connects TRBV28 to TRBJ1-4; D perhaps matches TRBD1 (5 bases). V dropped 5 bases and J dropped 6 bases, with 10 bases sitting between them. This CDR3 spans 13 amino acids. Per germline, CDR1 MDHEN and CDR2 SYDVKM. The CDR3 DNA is TGTGCCAGCAGTCCCGGACAATATGAAAAACTGTTTTTT. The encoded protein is CASSPGQYEKLFF.

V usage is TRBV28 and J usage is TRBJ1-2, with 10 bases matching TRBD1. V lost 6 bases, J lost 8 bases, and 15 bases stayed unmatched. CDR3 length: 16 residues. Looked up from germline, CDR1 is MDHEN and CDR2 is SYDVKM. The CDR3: CASSSGTGALLRGYTF. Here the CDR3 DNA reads TGTGCCAGCAGCTCTGGGACAGGGGCCCTCTTAAGGGGCTACACCTTC.

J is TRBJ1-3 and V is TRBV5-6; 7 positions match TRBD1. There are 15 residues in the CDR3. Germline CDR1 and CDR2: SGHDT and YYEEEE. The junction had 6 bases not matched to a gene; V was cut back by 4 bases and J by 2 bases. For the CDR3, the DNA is TGTGCCAGCAGCCTGACAGGGTTCACTGGAAACACCATATATTTT. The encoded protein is CASSLTGFTGNTIYF.

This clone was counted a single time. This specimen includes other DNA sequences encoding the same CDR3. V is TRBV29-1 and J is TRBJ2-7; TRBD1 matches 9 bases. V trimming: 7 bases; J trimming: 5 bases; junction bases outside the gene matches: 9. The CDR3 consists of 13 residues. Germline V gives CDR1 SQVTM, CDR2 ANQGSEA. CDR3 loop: CSGGGQGLNEQYF. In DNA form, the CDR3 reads TGCAGCGGTGGGGGACAGGGTCTGAACGAGCAGTACTTC.

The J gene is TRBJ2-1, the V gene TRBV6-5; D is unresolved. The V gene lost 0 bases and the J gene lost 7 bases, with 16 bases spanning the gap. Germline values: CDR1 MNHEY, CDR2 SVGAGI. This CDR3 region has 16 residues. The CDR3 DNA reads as TGTGCCAGCAGTTACTCAGGCACGGTTCTCGGGAATGAGCAGTTCTTC. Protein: CASSYSGTVLGNEQFF.

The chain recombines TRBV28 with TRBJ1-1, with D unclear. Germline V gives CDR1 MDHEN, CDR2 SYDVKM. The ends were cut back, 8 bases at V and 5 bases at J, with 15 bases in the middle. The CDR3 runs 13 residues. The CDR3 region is CASGIDGRTEAFF. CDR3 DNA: TGTGCCAGCGGGATCGACGGGAGAACTGAAGCTTTCTTT.

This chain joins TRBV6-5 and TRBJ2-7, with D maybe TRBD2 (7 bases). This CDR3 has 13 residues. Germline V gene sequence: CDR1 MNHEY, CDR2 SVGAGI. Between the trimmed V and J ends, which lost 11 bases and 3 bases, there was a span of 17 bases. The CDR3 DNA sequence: TGTGCCTCGACGGGGGGAGGGGGCTACGAGCAGTACTTC. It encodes CASTGGGGYEQYF.

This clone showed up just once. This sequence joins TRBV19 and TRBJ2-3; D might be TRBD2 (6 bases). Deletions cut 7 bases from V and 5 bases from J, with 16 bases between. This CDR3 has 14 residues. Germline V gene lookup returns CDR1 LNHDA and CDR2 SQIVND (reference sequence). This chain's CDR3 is CASKRRDPQDTQYF. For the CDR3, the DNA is TGTGCCAGTAAGCGGCGGGACCCACAAGATACGCAGTATTTT.

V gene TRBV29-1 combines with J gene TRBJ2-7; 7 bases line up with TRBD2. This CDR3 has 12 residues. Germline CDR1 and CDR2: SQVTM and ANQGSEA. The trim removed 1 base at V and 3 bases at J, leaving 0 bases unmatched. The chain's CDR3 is CSVEGEGYEQYF. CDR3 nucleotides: TGCAGCGTTGAAGGGGAGGGCTACGAGCAGTACTTC.

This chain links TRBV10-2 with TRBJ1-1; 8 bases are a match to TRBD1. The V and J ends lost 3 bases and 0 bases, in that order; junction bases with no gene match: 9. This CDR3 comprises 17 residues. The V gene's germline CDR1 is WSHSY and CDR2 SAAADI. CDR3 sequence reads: CASSDNRGGLMNTEAFF. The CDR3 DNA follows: TGCGCCAGCAGTGACAACAGGGGGGGGCTAATGAACACTGAAGCTTTCTTT.

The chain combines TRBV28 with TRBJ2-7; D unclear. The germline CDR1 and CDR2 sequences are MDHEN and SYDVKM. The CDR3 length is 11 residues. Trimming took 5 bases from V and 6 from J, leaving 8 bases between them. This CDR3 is CASSQQREQYF. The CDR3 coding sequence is TGTGCCAGCAGTCAACAGCGCGAGCAGTACTTC.